This T cell receptor beta chain is drawn from a study of human T cells and chemical hapten exposure. Study results and caveats: Versus controls, expanded TCRs had significantly more large CDR3 similarity clusters.

With V trimmed by 3 bases and J by 3 bases, 6 bases remained unmatched. Germline assignment: CDR1 KGHSH and CDR2 LQKENI. The CDR3 sequence is 16 residues long. The time point: pre-sensitization, week 0. The treatment denotes: therapeutic diphenylcyclopropenone sensitization with weekly scalp DPC. This clonotype has at least ten counts. Its cognate antigen is unknown. Individual cDNA molecules received unique molecular identifiers in the library. One entry per CDR3 protein results from TCRdb running MiXCR on the RACE reads. Of over 55,000 distinct CDR3 sequences in the sample, 9.5% to 10% were seen once.

Sequencing used whole blood, obtained in connection with sensitization to the hapten diphenylcyclopropenone (DPC). V usage is TRBV18 and J usage is TRBJ2-1; 9 bases fit TRBD1. This receptor was taken from a man in his forties or fifties with alopecia areata. Some clones in this sample may be carry-over from other donors' samples. Here the CDR3 reads CASSPPGTGYYNEQFF. CDR3 DNA sequence: TGTGCCAGCTCACCCCCCGGGACAGGGTACTACAATGAGCAGTTCTTC.